This is a list of T cell receptor beta chains from one sample in a study of shared clonotypes between healthy human individuals. The table came from immunoSEQ multiplex PCR; TCRdb's copy has only in-frame clones and leaves some out. The sample includes millions of clones, more than 85% of them seen just once. Input material: naive CD8+ T cells from PBMCs. The source is a man younger than 30 in good health. Some clones in this sample may be carry-over from other donors' samples. Both conserved end residues are trimmed from each CDR3. The order of the fields is J gene, clone size, CDR3 length, V gene, CDR3 protein. Clone size is not always given. Where it is, it says once, few, many or a class for expanded clones.

j_gene: TRBJ2-7; abundance: NA; len: 12; v_gene: TRBV6-1; CDR3aa: ASSERGVGYEQY
j_gene: TRBJ2-1; abundance: once; len: 11; v_gene: TRBV30; CDR3aa: AWMGGAYNEQF
j_gene: TRBJ2-1; abundance: NA; len: 13; v_gene: TRBV2; CDR3aa: ASTPGLAGLNEQF
j_gene: TRBJ1-1; abundance: NA; len: 9; v_gene: TRBV11-2; CDR3aa: ASAGGTEAF
j_gene: TRBJ2-1; abundance: NA; len: 10; v_gene: TRBV7-9; CDR3aa: ASSLGDNEQF
j_gene: TRBJ2-1; abundance: NA; len: 15; v_gene: TRBV9; CDR3aa: ASSGPSEGGHVNEQF
j_gene: TRBJ2-5; abundance: NA; len: 14; v_gene: TRBV7-9; CDR3aa: ASSLQGLAGQETQY
j_gene: TRBJ1-3; abundance: NA; len: 14; v_gene: TRBV5-4; CDR3aa: ASSTETTGGKDTIY
j_gene: TRBJ2-7; abundance: NA; len: 10; v_gene: TRBV5-4; CDR3aa: ASSSLPSEQY
j_gene: TRBJ2-7; abundance: once; len: 13; v_gene: TRBV6-1; CDR3aa: ASSESRARVYEQY
j_gene: TRBJ2-3; abundance: once; len: 12; v_gene: TRBV27; CDR3aa: ASSFLGSADTQY
j_gene: TRBJ1-2; abundance: NA; len: 14; v_gene: TRBV21-1; CDR3aa: ASSRSPGIHNHGYT
j_gene: TRBJ2-7; abundance: NA; len: 15; v_gene: TRBV7-9; CDR3aa: ASSRTSGDSHYYEQY
j_gene: TRBJ1-1; abundance: NA; len: 14; v_gene: TRBV5-5; CDR3aa: ASSLVGQGPNTEAF
j_gene: TRBJ1-2; abundance: NA; len: 11; v_gene: TRBV5-6; CDR3aa: ASSLAGGHGYT
j_gene: TRBJ2-5; abundance: NA; len: 11; v_gene: TRBV7-9; CDR3aa: ASSLHIKETQY
j_gene: TRBJ1-1; abundance: once; len: 13; v_gene: TRBV6-1; CDR3aa: ASSSLGTENTEAF
j_gene: TRBJ2-3; abundance: NA; len: 12; v_gene: TRBV28; CDR3aa: ASSLARNTDTQY
j_gene: TRBJ1-2; abundance: NA; len: 13; v_gene: TRBV2; CDR3aa: ASSVLGDRVYGYT
j_gene: TRBJ2-7; abundance: NA; len: 8; v_gene: TRBV5-5; CDR3aa: ASSGTGEY
j_gene: TRBJ2-7; abundance: NA; len: 13; v_gene: TRBV7-2; CDR3aa: ASSLASDRSSEQY
j_gene: TRBJ1-5; abundance: NA; len: 11; v_gene: TRBV5-4; CDR3aa: ASSSHPNQPQH
j_gene: TRBJ2-7; abundance: NA; len: 12; v_gene: TRBV7-2; CDR3aa: ASSAPRGFYEQY